The 8 T cell receptor beta chains listed next were all sequenced from one sample in a study of cytomegalovirus exposure and HLA in healthy donors. The study ran its PCR with 60 Vbeta and 13 Jbeta primers. Clones were read by immunoSEQ multiplex PCR, and TCRdb kept only the in-frame ones, dropping some. This sample has approximately 220,000 clones, with about 80% found just once. The sample comprised PBMCs. The receptors originated from a man aged 18 to 30 in good health and CMV-seronegative.

The chain recombines TRBV9 with TRBJ2-1; TRBD1 matches at 8 bases. Trimming cost V 4 bases and J 1 base; bases outside gene matches: 16. CDR1 SGDLS and CDR2 YYNGEE come from the germline V gene. This CDR3 comprises 19 residues. The CDR3 region has the DNA TGTGCCAGCAGCACCGGACAGGGTCTCTTTGTGAATTCCTACAATGAGCAGTTCTTC. Translation: CASSTGQGLFVNSYNEQFF.

This chain connects TRBV28 to TRBJ2-1; D is ambiguous. The CDR3 runs to 11 residues. In germline, CDR1 is MDHEN, CDR2 SYDVKM. With 2 bases removed from V and 9 bases from J, the gap between germline ends came to 5 bases. CDR3 in amino acids: CASSLRSEQFF. The CDR3 coding sequence is TGTGCCAGCAGTTTAAGGAGTGAGCAGTTCTTC.

This clone was recorded once. The rearrangement uses TRBV28 and TRBJ2-7; the D gene is possibly TRBD1 (6 bases). This CDR3 region has 14 residues. Germline assignment: CDR1 MDHEN and CDR2 SYDVKM. V gave up 5 bases and J gave up 2 bases, with 13 bases separating them. CDR3 bases: TGTGCCAGCAGTGAGACAGGTGGGGCCTACGAGCAGTACTTC. Residues: CASSETGGAYEQYF. Combining the CDR3 with reference TRBV28 and TRBJ2-7 gives the whole variable domain DVKVTQSSRYLVKRTGEKVFLECVQDMDHENMFWYRQDPGLGLRLIYFSYDVKMKEKGDIPEGYSVSREKKERFSLILESASTNQTSMYLCASSETGGAYEQYFGPGTRLTVT.

The chain carries TRBV7-2 and TRBJ2-1; possible D gene TRBD2, 5 bases. CDR1 and CDR2 from the germline V gene are SGHTA and FQGNSA. V lost 1 base and J lost 8, with 9 bases in between. This CDR3 has 13 residues. CDR3 amino acids: CASSLDLAYEQFF. Written as DNA, the CDR3 is TGTGCCAGCAGCTTAGACCTAGCCTATGAGCAGTTCTTC.

The chain joins TRBV4-2 to TRBJ2-7, with 8 bases aligning to TRBD1. This CDR3 comprises 16 residues. Unmatched junction bases numbered 6, after V lost 0 bases and J lost 2 bases. Germline V gives CDR1 LGHNA, CDR2 YNFKEQ. CDR3 sequence reads: CASSQESTGGTYEQYF. The DNA for the CDR3 is TGTGCCAGCAGCCAAGAATCCACAGGGGGGACCTACGAGCAGTACTTC.

V and J are TRBV19 and TRBJ1-4, with D tentatively TRBD1 (6 bases). The CDR3 covers 14 residues. From germline, CDR1 is LNHDA and CDR2 SQIVND (reference sequence). Trimming pared 3 bases from V and 8 bases from J, leaving 13 bases between. CDR3 sequence (DNA): TGTGCCAGTAGTATCCAGGGGAAATTGGAAAAACTGTTTTTT. It specifies CASSIQGKLEKLFF.

This sequence joins TRBV10-3 and TRBJ2-7, with TRBD1 matching over 7 bases. V was pared by 3 bases and J by 3 bases, with 8 bases of the junction left unmatched. The CDR3 consists of 15 residues. The germline CDR1 and CDR2 sequences are ENHRY and SYGVKD. The CDR3 reads CAISDSRQGNYEQYF. The CDR3 DNA sequence: TGTGCCATCAGTGACTCTCGACAGGGAAACTACGAGCAGTACTTC.

The genes are TRBV5-5 and TRBJ2-7, with D possibly TRBD1 on 6 matching bases. Germline loops: CDR1 SGHKS, CDR2 YYEKEE (reference sequence). The CDR3 is 12 residues long. V dropped 5 bases and J dropped 6 bases, with 12 bases sitting between them. This chain's CDR3 is CASSHGGGEQYF. CDR3 DNA: TGTGCCAGCAGTCATGGGGGCGGCGAGCAGTACTTC.